A selection of T cell receptor beta chains follows, all from one sample in a study of technical replicates of blood from a few donors. Assay used: immunoSEQ multiplex PCR; TCRdb lists only in-frame clones, some missing. The table includes roughly 50,000 clones, about 93% detected once. The specimen sequenced was PBMCs. These receptor sequences come from a human donor in good health. Some clones in this sample may be carry-over from other donors' samples. CDR3s include the opening cysteine and the closing phenylalanine or tryptophan. Each record gives: D gene, clone size, V gene, J gene, CDR3 protein, CDR3 DNA. The D gene is left open where the match is weak. Not every row has a clone size; where given, it reads once, few, many or a size class.

>TRBD2|.|TRBV7-9|TRBJ2-5
CASSPRAGAAGETQYF
TGTGCCAGCAGCCCGAGAGCGGGAGCAGCCGGGGAGACCCAGTACTTC
>.|.|TRBV19|TRBJ1-1
CASKSEGMNTEAFF
TGTGCCAGTAAATCTGAGGGAATGAACACTGAAGCTTTCTTT
>.|.|TRBV27|TRBJ2-1
CASSSNSLNYGNEQFF
TGTGCCAGCAGTTCCAATTCCCTGAACTACGGGAATGAGCAGTTCTTC
>.|.|TRBV6-1|TRBJ2-7
CATGLGVDEQYF
TGTGCCACTGGATTAGGGGTCGATGAACAGTACTTC
>.|.|TRBV4-3|TRBJ1-5
CASSRGGDQPQHF
TGCGCCAGCAGCCGGGGGGGCGATCAGCCCCAGCATTTT
>TRBD1|once|TRBV7-9|TRBJ1-5
CASSRAKGANAGQPQHF
TGTGCCAGCAGCCGGGCGAAGGGGGCTAACGCGGGGCAGCCCCAGCATTTT
>.|.|TRBV18|TRBJ2-7
CASSQAPTSYEQYF
TGTGCCAGCTCCCAAGCCCCTACCTCCTACGAGCAGTACTTC
>TRBD1|.|TRBV11-2|TRBJ2-7
CASSSTGGPYEQYF
TGTGCCAGCAGCTCGACAGGGGGCCCCTACGAGCAGTACTTC
>TRBD1|.|TRBV4-3|TRBJ2-7
CASSPGTASSRSYEQYF
TGCGCCAGCAGCCCAGGGACAGCGTCTAGCCGATCCTACGAGCAGTACTTC
>TRBD2|.|TRBV9|TRBJ2-5
CASSEGTSGVAKTQYF
TGTGCCAGCAGCGAGGGGACTAGCGGGGTGGCCAAGACCCAGTACTTC
>TRBD2|.|TRBV2|TRBJ2-3
CASSEGLAGTDTQYF
TGTGCCAGCAGCGAGGGACTAGCGGGCACAGATACGCAGTATTTT
>.|.|TRBV6-4|TRBJ2-1
CASSEGAGSYNEQFF
TGTGCCAGCAGTGAAGGTGCAGGTAGTTACAATGAGCAGTTCTTC
>TRBD2|.|TRBV11-2|TRBJ2-2
CASRRTSGSNTGELFF
TGTGCCAGCAGAAGGACTAGCGGATCTAACACCGGGGAGCTGTTTTTT
>.|.|TRBV30|TRBJ2-7
CAWSDPVGGTTGPYEQYF
TGTGCCTGGAGTGATCCTGTTGGGGGGACGACGGGGCCCTACGAGCAGTACTTC
>.|.|TRBV6-6|TRBJ1-1
CASSLSPQVNTEAFF
TGTGCCAGCAGTTTATCTCCACAGGTGAACACTGAAGCTTTCTTT
>TRBD2|.|TRBV5-6|TRBJ2-3
CASSLGLAGGWDTQYF
TGTGCCAGCAGCTTGGGGCTAGCGGGGGGGTGGGATACGCAGTATTTT
>TRBD1|.|TRBV6-5|TRBJ1-2
CASSGQGFGYGYTF
TGTGCCAGCAGTGGACAGGGATTTGGCTATGGCTACACCTTC
>TRBD1|.|TRBV6-1|TRBJ2-5
CASSDRTGGKETQYF
TGTGCCAGCAGTGATAGGACAGGGGGAAAAGAGACCCAGTACTTC
>TRBD2|.|TRBV7-2|TRBJ2-7
CASSSSGREQYF
TGTGCCAGCAGCTCCTCCGGGAGGGAGCAGTACTTC
>.|.|TRBV2|TRBJ1-5
CASSEFGTAPSPQHF
TGTGCCAGCAGTGAATTCGGTACAGCCCCATCTCCCCAGCATTTT
>TRBD1|.|TRBV7-2|TRBJ1-2
CASSLGAGGTYGYTF
TGTGCCAGCAGCTTAGGGGCAGGGGGCACCTATGGCTACACCTTC
>TRBD1|.|TRBV6-5|TRBJ1-2
CASSYSTGGSGYTF
TGTGCCAGCAGTTACTCGACAGGGGGCTCTGGCTACACCTTC